Below, 19 T cell receptor beta chains from the same sample are listed, as sequenced in a study of blood T cell repertoires in COVID-19. Libraries were prepared by immunoSEQ multiplex PCR; TCRdb keeps only in-frame clonotypes and omits some of them. Of roughly 300,000 clones in the sample, roughly 87% are singletons; the top ten hold roughly 0.94%. The specimen sequenced was PBMCs or T cells enriched from blood (not recorded which). These receptors came from a woman aged 25 to 39 who had recovered from COVID-19.

This clone was detected only once. The chain couples TRBV5-4 to TRBJ1-6, with TRBD1 matching 8 bases. V dropped 0 bases and J dropped 7; count of bases not matched to a gene: 6. Germline V gene data show CDR1 as SGHNT and CDR2 as YYREEE (reference sequence). The CDR3 runs 16 residues. The chain's CDR3 is CASSLGVTGENSPLHF. The CDR3 DNA reads as TGTGCCAGCAGCTTGGGGGTGACAGGGGAGAATTCACCCCTCCACTTT.

The chain links TRBV21-1 to TRBJ1-5. TRBV21-1 is a pseudogene locus. CDR3 length equals 15 residues. CDR3 sequence (DNA): TGTGCCAGCAGCAATCGGGAGAGGGGCAATCAGCCCCAGCATTTT. As protein: CASSNRERGNQPQHF.

V is TRBV6-1 and J is TRBJ2-7, with D hard to call. The CDR3 extends over 14 amino acids. Germline V gives CDR1 MNHNS, CDR2 SASEGT. V lost 0 bases to trimming and J lost 2 bases, with 8 bases between them. DNA for the CDR3: TGTGCCAGCAGTGAAGCGGGCACAGCCTACGAGCAGTACTTC. Protein sequence: CASSEAGTAYEQYF.

This clone was counted once. This chain joins TRBV19 and TRBJ1-1; no clear D. The CDR3 runs to 12 residues. In germline, CDR1 is LNHDA, CDR2 SQIVND (reference sequence). V lost 1 base and J lost 6, with 6 bases in between. CDR3 bases: TGTGCCAGTAGTATAGGCGGGGCTGAAGCTTTCTTT. It translates to CASSIGGAEAFF. The entire variable domain, with the rest obtained from reference TRBV19 and TRBJ1-1, is as follows: DGGITQSPKYLFRKEGQNVTLSCEQNLNHDAMYWYRQDPGQGLRLIYYSQIVNDFQKGDIAEGYSVSREKKESFPLTVTSAQKNPTAFYLCASSIGGAEAFFGQGTRLTVV.

The chain employs TRBV29-1 and TRBJ2-1, with 10 nucleotides matching TRBD1. J gave up 3 bases and V 4 bases, and 3 bases lay outside the gene matches. The CDR3 runs 14 residues. The V gene's germline CDR1 is SQVTM and CDR2 ANQGSEA. In DNA, the CDR3 is TGCAGCGTTGTCGGGGACAGGGGCTACAATGAGCAGTTCTTC. Amino acid sequence: CSVVGDRGYNEQFF.

The chain uses TRBV5-4 and TRBJ2-1; 8 nucleotides align to TRBD2. After removal of 2 bases from V and 0 bases from J, the junction contained 7 bases not matched to a gene. This CDR3 is built from 17 residues. From germline, CDR1 is SGHNT and CDR2 YYREEE (reference sequence). CDR3 nucleotide sequence: TGTGCCAGCAGCTTTACTAGCGGATCTTACTCCTACAATGAGCAGTTCTTC. This translates into CASSFTSGSYSYNEQFF.

The chain uses TRBV5-4 and TRBJ2-2, with 7 bases matching TRBD1. The CDR3 runs to 16 residues. Germline V gene sequence: CDR1 SGHNT, CDR2 YYREEE (reference sequence). Trimming cost V 1 base and J 5 bases; bases outside gene matches: 8. CDR3 nucleotide sequence: TGTGCCAGCAGCTTGACGGGCAGGGGGTTGACCGGGGAGCTGTTTTTT. It translates to CASSLTGRGLTGELFF.

V gene TRBV2 combines with J gene TRBJ2-3; 9 bases match TRBD1. Germline CDR1 reads SNHLY; CDR2 reads FYNNEI. The CDR3 runs to 16 residues. The V gene end was trimmed by 5 bases and the J gene end by 4 bases; junction bases not matched to a gene: 10. CDR3 nucleotide sequence: TGTGCCAGCAGTCCTAGGACAGGGGTAGGTGCAGATACGCAGTATTTT. Amino acids: CASSPRTGVGADTQYF.

This clone showed up just a few times. The chain joins TRBV29-1 to TRBJ1-3; 7 nucleotides align to TRBD1. V lost 2 bases, J lost 7 bases, and 11 bases stayed unmatched. The CDR3 is made up of 15 amino acids. CDR1 is SQVTM, CDR2 ANQGSEA, per germline. CDR3 bases: TGCAGCGTTGAAACCCGGGCAGGGGGTCCCAACACCATATATTTT. This codes for CSVETRAGGPNTIYF. The variable domain in full, with the rest retrieved from reference TRBV29-1 and TRBJ1-3, is SAVISQKPSRDICQRGTSLTIQCQVDSQVTMMFWYRQQPGQSLTLIATANQGSEATYESGFVIDKFPISRPNLTFSTLTVSNMSPEDSSIYLCSVETRAGGPNTIYFGEGSWLTVV.

This clone was recorded once. This chain links TRBV28 with TRBJ2-7; 7 nucleotides match TRBD1. Per the germline V gene, CDR1 is MDHEN and CDR2 is SYDVKM. The CDR3 has 15 amino acids. The junction had 10 bases not matched to a gene; V was cut back by 7 bases and J by 1 base. The DNA of the CDR3 is TGTGCCAGCATCGAAACAGGGGAACCTTCCTACGAGCAGTACTTC. As protein: CASIETGEPSYEQYF.

The chain links TRBV7-8 to TRBJ2-5; 7 bases are a match to TRBD2. Germline values: CDR1 SGHVS, CDR2 FQNEAQ. Germline trimming cut 8 bases from V and 3 bases from J; bases unmatched to any gene: 12. The CDR3 consists of 15 residues. The CDR3 spells CASGGEGVVEETQYF. CDR3 sequence (DNA): TGTGCCAGCGGGGGGGAGGGAGTCGTCGAAGAGACCCAGTACTTC. The full variable domain, its missing parts supplied by reference TRBV7-8 and TRBJ2-5, is GAGVSQSPRYKVAKRGQDVALRCDPISGHVSLFWYQQALGQGPEFLTYFQNEAQLDKSGLPSDRFFAERPEGSVSTLKIQRTQQEDSAVYLCASGGEGVVEETQYFGPGTRLLVL.

The rearrangement links TRBV5-1 to TRBJ2-3, with a weak D call TRBD1 (6 bases). From germline, CDR1 is SGHRS and CDR2 YFSETQ. The CDR3 consists of 17 residues. V was shortened by 3 bases and J by 0 bases, with 17 bases between the two germline ends. CDR3 in amino acids: CASSYRARQASTDTQYF. The DNA of the CDR3 is TGCGCCAGCAGCTATAGGGCACGACAGGCCAGCACAGATACGCAGTATTTT.

CDR3 sequence: CASAIKAGDLTDTQYF. For the CDR3, the DNA is TGTGCTAGTGCCATCAAAGCAGGGGACCTCACAGATACGCAGTATTTT. This rearrangement joins TRBV12-5 to TRBJ2-3; D perhaps matches TRBD1 (6 bases). Trimming took 7 bases from V and 2 from J, leaving 19 bases between them. CDR3 length equals 16 residues. Germline V gives CDR1 LGHNT, CDR2 FRNRAP.

V and J are TRBV5-1 and TRBJ1-1, with a possible D match to TRBD1 (5 bases). The V gene lost 4 bases and the J gene lost 2 bases, with 12 bases spanning the gap. The CDR3 sequence is 14 residues long. The germline V gene encodes CDR1 SGHRS and CDR2 YFSETQ. CDR3 coding DNA: TGCGCCAGCAGCGCCCAGGGCGGTAACACTGAAGCTTTCTTT. This translates into CASSAQGGNTEAFF. Full variable domain (outside the CDR3, taken from reference TRBV5-1 and TRBJ1-1): KAGVTQTPRYLIKTRGQQVTLSCSPISGHRSVSWYQQTPGQGLQFLFEYFSETQRNKGNFPGRFSGRQFSNSRSEMNVSTLELGDSALYLCASSAQGGNTEAFFGQGTRLTVV.

This clone turned up a few times. DNA of the CDR3: TGTGCCAGCAGCCCGGGACAGGGGGTTACTGAAGCTTTCTTT. This translates into CASSPGQGVTEAFF. This chain uses TRBV3-1 (or the pseudogene TRBV3-2) with TRBJ1-1; 11 bases are a match to TRBD1. V shed 4 bases and J 5 bases; nucleotides not matched to a gene: 3. CDR1 LGHDT and CDR2 YNNKEL come from the germline V gene (reference sequence). The CDR3 spans 14 residues.

Comment on this clone: At the DNA level, this CDR3 is encoded by other sequences in the same sample as well. The chain recombines TRBV24-1 with TRBJ2-5; D perhaps matches TRBD2 (5 bases). Germline CDR1 KGHDR, CDR2 SFDVKD. The CDR3 covers 13 residues. Trimming pared 9 bases from V and 4 bases from J, leaving 14 bases between. The CDR3 DNA is TGTGCCACCTCGGGGTCAGGCGGAGAGACCCAGTACTTC. It yields the protein CATSGSGGETQYF.

The chain recombines TRBV19 with TRBJ2-5; 7 bases are shared with TRBD2. This CDR3 spans 14 amino acids. V dropped 5 bases and J dropped 4; count of bases not matched to a gene: 7. The V gene's germline CDR1 is LNHDA and CDR2 SQIVND (reference sequence). CDR3 coding DNA: TGTGCCAGTAGTGTCGGGCGGGGGTTAGAGACCCAGTACTTC. This gives the protein CASSVGRGLETQYF.

This clone has just one count. V gene TRBV24-1 combines with J gene TRBJ2-1, with D tentatively TRBD1 (5 bases). Between the trimmed V and J ends, which lost 3 bases and 4 bases, there was a span of 15 bases. The CDR3 totals 16 residues. The germline CDR1 and CDR2 sequences are KGHDR and SFDVKD. The CDR3 DNA sequence: TGTGCCACCAGTGATCCCGCAGGGCAGTTATACAATGAGCAGTTCTTC. Its protein is CATSDPAGQLYNEQFF.

The chain uses TRBV20-1 and TRBJ2-1, with TRBD1 matching 11 bases. This CDR3 comprises 15 residues. The V gene end was trimmed by 3 bases and the J gene end by 7 bases; junction bases not matched to a gene: 8. In germline, CDR1 is DFQATT, CDR2 SNEGSKA (reference sequence). In DNA form, the CDR3 reads TGCAGTGCTAGTAGATCGGGACAGGGGGGAAATGAGCAGTTCTTC. Residues: CSASRSGQGGNEQFF.